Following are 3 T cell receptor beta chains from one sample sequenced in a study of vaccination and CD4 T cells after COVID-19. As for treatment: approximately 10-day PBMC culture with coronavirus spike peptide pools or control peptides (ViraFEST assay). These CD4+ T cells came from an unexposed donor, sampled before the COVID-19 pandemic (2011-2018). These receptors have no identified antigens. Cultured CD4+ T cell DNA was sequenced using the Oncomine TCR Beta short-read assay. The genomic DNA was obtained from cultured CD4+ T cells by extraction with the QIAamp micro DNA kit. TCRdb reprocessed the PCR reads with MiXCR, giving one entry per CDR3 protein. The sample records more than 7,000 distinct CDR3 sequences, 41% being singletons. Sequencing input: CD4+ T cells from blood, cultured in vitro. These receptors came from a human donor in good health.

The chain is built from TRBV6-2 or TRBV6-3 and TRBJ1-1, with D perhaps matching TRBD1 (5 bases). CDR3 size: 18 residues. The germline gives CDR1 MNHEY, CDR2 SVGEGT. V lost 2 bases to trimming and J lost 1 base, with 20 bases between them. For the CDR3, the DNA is TGTGCCAGCAGTTACCCCGGGACGGAGTTACACTCGAACACTGAAGCTTTCTTT. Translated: CASSYPGTELHSNTEAFF.

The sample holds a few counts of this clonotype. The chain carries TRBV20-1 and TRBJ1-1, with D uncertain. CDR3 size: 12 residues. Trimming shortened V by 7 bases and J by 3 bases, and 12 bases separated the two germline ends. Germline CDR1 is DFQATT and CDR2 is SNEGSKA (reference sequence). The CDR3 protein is CSVSVGDTEAFF. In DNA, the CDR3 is TGCAGTGTCTCGGTCGGGGACACTGAAGCTTTCTTT.

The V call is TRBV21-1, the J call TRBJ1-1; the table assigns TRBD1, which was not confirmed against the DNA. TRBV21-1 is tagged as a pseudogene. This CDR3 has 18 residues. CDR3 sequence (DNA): TGTGCCAGCAGCGAAAGTCTGTCGTCCGGACAGATTAACACTGAAGCTTTCTTT. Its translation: CASSESLSSGQINTEAFF.